The clone carrying this T cell receptor (beta chain) turned up a few times. The data belong to a study of blood T cell repertoires in COVID-19. Study details: The United States, Italy and Spain were the sources of the acute and convalescent COVID-19 samples. Nucleic acid was either cDNA or gDNA, and it came from T cells, B-cell-depleted T cells, or PBMCs.

From germline, CDR1 is SGHNT and CDR2 YENEEA. This CDR3 region has 15 residues. With 2 bases removed from V and 5 bases from J, the gap between germline ends came to 14 bases. The assay was immunoSEQ multiplex PCR, and TCRdb's table has in-frame clones only and misses some. The data contain approximately 31,000 clones, more than 70% of them singletons. Sequencing used peripheral blood. This sequence was found in a human donor with active COVID-19. The donor label of this sample is uncertain. The V gene is TRBV11-3, the J gene TRBJ2-3, with D possibly TRBD2 on 6 matching bases. The CDR3 bases are TGTGCCAGCAGCTTAAACTATGGCGGGGTAGATACGCAGTATTTT. It translates to CASSLNYGGVDTQYF.